This T cell receptor (beta chain) is from a study of long-term antiretroviral therapy in people with HIV. Worth noting for this clone: Its antigen is currently unknown.

In the United States, treatment was given to all participants with HIV. Trimming stripped 5 bases from V and 5 bases from J, with 15 bases between. Germline CDR1 KGHSH, CDR2 LQKENI. The CDR3 totals 14 residues. An immunoSEQ assay, version v3.0, was performed at survey level. Clones were read by immunoSEQ multiplex PCR, and TCRdb kept only the in-frame ones, dropping some. The data hold some 31,000 clones, with more than 95% observed a single time. Overall study results and limits: Specimen acquisition occurred between about 2004 and 2018, potentially under older ART regimens. The study collected no data on ART adherence, viral resistance or therapy changes.

Sequencing was performed on unsorted PBMCs, taken 6.9 years after starting antiretroviral therapy. The rearrangement joins TRBV18 to TRBJ2-5, with D tentatively TRBD2 (6 bases). This clonotype originated in a young man with HIV. CDR3 nucleotides: TGTGCCAGCTCAAAGGACGGGAGTGTGGAGACCCAGTACTTC. This sequence encodes CASSKDGSVETQYF.